The source of this T cell receptor (beta chain) is a study of cytomegalovirus exposure and HLA in healthy donors. Germline assignment: CDR1 SEHNR and CDR2 FQNEAQ (reference sequence). V was clipped by 5 bases and J by 0 bases, with 22 bases between them. The CDR3 runs 18 residues. The primer mix had 60 Vbeta and 13 Jbeta primers. This table comes from immunoSEQ multiplex PCR, and its TCRdb copy is limited to in-frame clones, with some not included. The table records 100,000 to 150,000 clones, about four fifths of them present only once. A word on this clone: Its antigen is unknown.

Study results and caveats: Presence/absence results assume similar sequencing depth per donor, which may not hold. In a later analysis, CMV-associated beta chains were mostly HLA-associated, it appeared. Investigators reported more than 150 TCR beta chains as tied to cytomegalovirus. In an earlier analysis, most TCR beta V segments were productive about 87% or about 30% of the time.

The chain uses TRBV7-9 and TRBJ1-2; D is perhaps TRBD1 (5 bases). The sequence derives from a man younger than 45 in good health and CMV-seronegative. Sequencing input: PBMCs. CDR3 in amino acids: CASSLIPDGRGANYGYTF. For the CDR3, the DNA is TGTGCCAGCAGCCTTATCCCTGATGGGAGGGGAGCTAACTATGGCTACACCTTC.